This T cell receptor beta chain derives from a study of radiotherapy plus CTLA-4 blockade in lung cancer. As regards this clone: This CDR3 is also generated by other DNA sequences in the sample.

Per the germline V gene, CDR1 is GTSNPN and CDR2 is SVGIG (reference sequence). V dropped 3 bases and J dropped 5; count of bases not matched to a gene: 8. The CDR3 totals 14 residues. Measured with immunoSEQ multiplex PCR; TCRdb has only the in-frame clones, and not every one. The sample carries about 72,000 clones, roughly 75% recorded once. The input for sequencing was peripheral blood, taken from a patient treated with radiotherapy plus ipilimumab. The clonotype originates from a human donor with non-small cell lung cancer who had a complete response to radiotherapy plus ipilimumab. This chain connects TRBV30 to TRBJ2-5; 8 bases agree with TRBD2. CDR3 bases: TGTGCCTGGAGGGGTGGACTAGCTGGGGAGACCCAGTACTTC. Translation gives CAWRGGLAGETQYF.